Listed here are 16 T cell receptor beta chains from one sample, sequenced in a study of cytomegalovirus exposure and HLA in healthy donors. The PCR was carried out with 60 Vbeta primers and 13 Jbeta primers. Profiling relied on immunoSEQ multiplex PCR, and the TCRdb table lists in-frame clones only, not all of them. The data show about 130,000 clones, around three quarters seen once. Sequenced material: PBMCs. Receptor source: a man in his thirties or forties in good health and CMV-seropositive.

The chain employs TRBV19 and TRBJ1-2; 7 bases match TRBD1. The CDR3 loop spans 13 amino acids. The ends lost 6 bases at V and 7 bases at J; junction bases unmatched: 8. Germline CDR1 and CDR2: LNHDA and SQIVND (reference sequence). Here the CDR3 DNA reads TGTGCCAGTAGACCACGACAGGGAGGTGGCTACACCTTC. Translated, it gives CASRPRQGGGYTF.

This clone was found once. The gene calls are TRBV12-5 and TRBJ1-2; D remains unclear. V dropped 4 bases and J dropped 0 bases, with 15 bases sitting between them. Germline V CDR1 and CDR2: LGHNT, FRNRAP. The CDR3 covers 16 residues. The CDR3 DNA sequence: TGTGCTAGTGGTTGGCACAGACACCTGGCTAACTATGGCTACACCTTC. It specifies CASGWHRHLANYGYTF.

This chain links TRBV30 with TRBJ1-3; 9 bases match TRBD1. The ends lost 3 bases at V and 4 bases at J; junction bases unmatched: 7. Germline-derived CDR1 and CDR2 are GTSNPN and SVGIG (reference sequence). The CDR3 has 15 residues. The chain's CDR3 is CAWRRDRVRGNTIYF. In DNA form, the CDR3 reads TGTGCCTGGAGACGGGACAGGGTTAGGGGAAACACCATATATTTT.

The chain carries TRBV19 and TRBJ1-5, with a possible D match to TRBD1 (6 bases). This CDR3 comprises 15 residues. The ends were cut back, 5 bases at V and 2 bases at J, with 13 bases in the middle. From germline, CDR1 is LNHDA and CDR2 SQIVND (reference sequence). DNA for the CDR3: TGTGCCAGTAGTCCCCCTGCAGGGGGCAATCAGCCCCAGCATTTT. Translation: CASSPPAGGNQPQHF.

The V call is TRBV6-6, the J call TRBJ1-2; tentatively, D is TRBD1 (5 bases). The CDR3 extends over 15 amino acids. V was cut by 6 bases and J by 2 bases, with 16 bases left in between. CDR1 and CDR2 (germline): MNHNY, SVGAGI (reference sequence). CDR3 sequence (DNA): TGTGCCAGCAGCAAAAATCAGGGTCGAAACTATGGCTACACCTTC. Translating it yields CASSKNQGRNYGYTF.

As to this clone: At the DNA level, this CDR3 is encoded by other sequences in the same sample as well. J is TRBJ2-7 and V is TRBV7-6; D might be TRBD2 (6 bases). The CDR3 runs 16 residues. V was shortened by 5 bases and J by 6 bases, with 23 bases between the two germline ends. CDR1 and CDR2 (germline): SGHVS, FNYEAQ. CDR3 amino acids: CASSTPQSGGVREQYF. The CDR3, as DNA: TGTGCCAGCAGCACACCACAAAGCGGAGGGGTACGCGAGCAGTACTTC.

The chain combines TRBV28 with TRBJ2-3; 16 bases agree with TRBD2. With 4 bases clipped from V and 7 bases from J, the junction kept 8 bases outside the gene matches. Germline V CDR1 and CDR2: MDHEN, SYDVKM. The CDR3 loop spans 17 amino acids. The CDR3 reads CASSSSPGLAGGYTQYF. The CDR3 nucleotides are TGTGCCAGCAGTTCTTCTCCGGGACTAGCGGGGGGGTATACGCAGTATTTT.

Details on this clone: At one end, the junction sequence differs from germline, possibly due to a read error. The chain links TRBV7-9 to TRBJ1-1, with TRBD1 matching over 8 bases. Germline lookup yields CDR1 SEHNR and CDR2 FQNEAQ (reference sequence). This CDR3 has 12 residues. CDR3 bases: TGTTCCAGCAGACCAGGACAGGGCGAAGCTTTCTTT. Encoded protein: CSSRPGQGEAFF.

The chain has TRBV6-6 and TRBJ2-1; D unresolved. V lost 3 bases and J 5 bases, leaving 5 bases between the germline ends. This CDR3 region has 12 residues. In germline, CDR1 is MNHNY, CDR2 SVGAGI (reference sequence). The CDR3 reads CASSYTDNEQFF. CDR3 nucleotide sequence: TGTGCCAGCAGTTATACGGACAATGAGCAGTTCTTC.

This sequence joins TRBV29-1 and TRBJ1-1, with D maybe TRBD1 (6 bases). Between the trimmed V and J ends, which lost 3 bases and 6 bases, there was a span of 14 bases. Germline lookup yields CDR1 SQVTM and CDR2 ANQGSEA. CDR3 length: 13 amino acids. The CDR3 here is CSVDGGGIAEAFF. CDR3 nucleotides: TGCAGCGTTGATGGGGGCGGAATCGCTGAAGCTTTCTTT.

This chain links TRBV6-5 with TRBJ1-5, with D tentatively TRBD1 (6 bases). V lost 7 bases and J 7 bases, leaving 14 bases between the germline ends. The germline V gene has CDR1 MNHEY and CDR2 SVGAGI. The CDR3 spans 13 residues. The chain's CDR3 is CASTGTRGQPQHF. CDR3 DNA sequence: TGTGCCAGCACCGGGACAAGGGGGCAGCCCCAGCATTTT.

This chain connects TRBV4-1 to TRBJ1-3; 7 bases are a match to TRBD1. CDR1 and CDR2 from the germline V gene are MGHRA and YSYEKL. After removal of 3 bases from V and 4 bases from J, the junction contained 6 bases not matched to a gene. This CDR3 is built from 15 residues. The CDR3 region is CASSHPTGVGNTIYF. CDR3 DNA sequence: TGCGCCAGCAGCCATCCCACAGGGGTAGGAAACACCATATATTTT.

This sequence joins TRBV5-1 and TRBJ2-5, with 9 bases fitting TRBD2. Germline CDR1 and CDR2: SGHRS and YFSETQ. CDR3 size: 14 residues. J lost 1 base, V lost 3 bases, and 1 base had no gene match. CDR3 sequence: CASSWGLAQETQYF. CDR3 DNA sequence: TGCGCCAGCAGCTGGGGACTAGCCCAAGAGACCCAGTACTTC.

The chain uses TRBV2 and TRBJ1-6; D is ambiguous. Germline CDR1 is SNHLY and CDR2 is FYNNEI. There are 15 residues in the CDR3. Between the trimmed V and J ends, which lost 5 bases and 0 bases, there was a span of 8 bases. The CDR3 nucleotides are TGTGCCAGCAGTAGAGACTACTCCTATAATTCACCCCTCCACTTT. This encodes CASSRDYSYNSPLHF. Combining the CDR3 with reference TRBV2 and TRBJ1-6 gives the whole variable domain EPEVTQTPSHQVTQMGQEVILRCVPISNHLYFYWYRQILGQKVEFLVSFYNNEISEKSEIFDDQFSVERPDGSNFTLKIRSTKLEDSAMYFCASSRDYSYNSPLHFGNGTRLTVT.

The V call is TRBV6-1, the J call TRBJ1-4, with TRBD1 identical over 8 bases. The germline CDR1 and CDR2 sequences are MNHNS and SASEGT. Losses at the gene ends were 3 bases for V and 6 bases for J; bases not matched to a gene: 3. The CDR3 is 14 amino acids. CDR3 nucleotide sequence: TGTGCCAGCAGTGACAGGGGGCGGGATGAAAAACTGTTTTTT. As protein: CASSDRGRDEKLFF.

This rearrangement joins TRBV6-4 to TRBJ2-3, with a tentative D call TRBD2 (5 bases). The CDR3 has 16 amino acids. The V gene's germline CDR1 is MRHNA and CDR2 SNTAGT. Trimming stripped 6 bases from V and 3 bases from J, with 19 bases between. The CDR3, as DNA: TGTGCCAGCAGCCCTGGCACGAGCGGTAGGACAGATACGCAGTATTTT. Translated, it gives CASSPGTSGRTDTQYF.